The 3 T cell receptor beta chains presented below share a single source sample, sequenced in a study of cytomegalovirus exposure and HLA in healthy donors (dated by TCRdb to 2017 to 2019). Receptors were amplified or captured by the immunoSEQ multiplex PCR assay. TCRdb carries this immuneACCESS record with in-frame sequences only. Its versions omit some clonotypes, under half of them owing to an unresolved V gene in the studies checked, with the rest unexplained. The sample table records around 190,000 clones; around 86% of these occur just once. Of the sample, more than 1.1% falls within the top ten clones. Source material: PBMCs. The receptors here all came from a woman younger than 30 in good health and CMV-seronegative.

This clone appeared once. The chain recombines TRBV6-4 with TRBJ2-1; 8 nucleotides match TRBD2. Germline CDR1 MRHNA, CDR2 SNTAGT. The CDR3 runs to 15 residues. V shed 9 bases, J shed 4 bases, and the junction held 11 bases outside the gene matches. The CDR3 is CASTITSGKYNEQFF. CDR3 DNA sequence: TGTGCCAGTACGATAACTAGCGGCAAATACAATGAGCAGTTCTTC.

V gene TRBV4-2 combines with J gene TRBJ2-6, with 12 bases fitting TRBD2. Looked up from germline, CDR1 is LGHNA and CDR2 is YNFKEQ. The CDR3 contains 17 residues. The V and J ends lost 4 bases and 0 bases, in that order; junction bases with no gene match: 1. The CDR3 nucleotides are TGTGCCAGCAGCCCGGGACTAGCGGGCTCTGGGGCCAACGTCCTGACTTTC. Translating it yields CASSPGLAGSGANVLTF.

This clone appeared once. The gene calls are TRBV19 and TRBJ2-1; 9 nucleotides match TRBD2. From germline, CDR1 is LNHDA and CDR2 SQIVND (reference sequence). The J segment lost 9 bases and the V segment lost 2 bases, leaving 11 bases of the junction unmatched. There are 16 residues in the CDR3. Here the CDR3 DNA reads TGTGCCAGTAGTATACTAGCGGGACGGGTGGCGGTTGAGCAGTTCTTC. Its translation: CASSILAGRVAVEQFF.